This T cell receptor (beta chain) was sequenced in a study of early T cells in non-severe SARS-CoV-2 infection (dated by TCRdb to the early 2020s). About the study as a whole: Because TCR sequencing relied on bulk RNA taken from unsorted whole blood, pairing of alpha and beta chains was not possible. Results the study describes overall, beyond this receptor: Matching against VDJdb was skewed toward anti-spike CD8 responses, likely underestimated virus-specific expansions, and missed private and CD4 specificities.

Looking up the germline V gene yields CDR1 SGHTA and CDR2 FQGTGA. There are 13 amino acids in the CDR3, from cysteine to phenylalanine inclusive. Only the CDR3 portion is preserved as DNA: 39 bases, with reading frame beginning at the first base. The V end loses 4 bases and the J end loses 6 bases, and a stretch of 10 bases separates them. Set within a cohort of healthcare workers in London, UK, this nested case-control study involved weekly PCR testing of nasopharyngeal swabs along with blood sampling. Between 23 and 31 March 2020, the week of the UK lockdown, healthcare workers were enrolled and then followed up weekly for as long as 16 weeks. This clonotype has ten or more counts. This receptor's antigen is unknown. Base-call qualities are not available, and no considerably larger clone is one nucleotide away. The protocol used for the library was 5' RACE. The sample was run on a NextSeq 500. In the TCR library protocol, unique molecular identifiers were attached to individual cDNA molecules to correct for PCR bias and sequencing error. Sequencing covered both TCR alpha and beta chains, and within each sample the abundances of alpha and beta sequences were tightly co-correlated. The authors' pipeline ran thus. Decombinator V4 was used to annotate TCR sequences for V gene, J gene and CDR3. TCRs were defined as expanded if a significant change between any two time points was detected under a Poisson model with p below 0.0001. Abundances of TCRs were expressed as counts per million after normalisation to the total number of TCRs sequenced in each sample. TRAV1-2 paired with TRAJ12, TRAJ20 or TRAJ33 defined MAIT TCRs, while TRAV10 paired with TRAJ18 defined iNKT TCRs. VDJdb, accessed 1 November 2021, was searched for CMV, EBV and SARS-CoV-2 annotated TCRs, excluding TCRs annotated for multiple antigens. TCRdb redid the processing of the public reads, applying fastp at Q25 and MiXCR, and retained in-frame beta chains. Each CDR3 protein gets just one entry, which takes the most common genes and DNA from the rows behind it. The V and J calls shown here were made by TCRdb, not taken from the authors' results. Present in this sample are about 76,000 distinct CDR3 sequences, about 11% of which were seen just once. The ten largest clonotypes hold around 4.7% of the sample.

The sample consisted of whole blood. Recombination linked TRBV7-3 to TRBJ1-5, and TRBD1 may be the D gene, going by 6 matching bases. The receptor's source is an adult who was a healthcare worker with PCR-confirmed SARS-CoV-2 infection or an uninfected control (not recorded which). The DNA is TGTGCCAGCAGCTCCTTGGACAGTCAGCCCCAGCATTTT. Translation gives CASSSLDSQPQHF. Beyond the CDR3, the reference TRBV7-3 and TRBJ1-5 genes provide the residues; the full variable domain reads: GAGVSQTPSNKVTEKGKYVELRCDPISGHTALYWYRQSLGQGPEFLIYFQGTGAADDSGLPNDRFFAVRPEGSVSTLKIQRTERGDSAVYLCASSSLDSQPQHFGDGTRLSIL.